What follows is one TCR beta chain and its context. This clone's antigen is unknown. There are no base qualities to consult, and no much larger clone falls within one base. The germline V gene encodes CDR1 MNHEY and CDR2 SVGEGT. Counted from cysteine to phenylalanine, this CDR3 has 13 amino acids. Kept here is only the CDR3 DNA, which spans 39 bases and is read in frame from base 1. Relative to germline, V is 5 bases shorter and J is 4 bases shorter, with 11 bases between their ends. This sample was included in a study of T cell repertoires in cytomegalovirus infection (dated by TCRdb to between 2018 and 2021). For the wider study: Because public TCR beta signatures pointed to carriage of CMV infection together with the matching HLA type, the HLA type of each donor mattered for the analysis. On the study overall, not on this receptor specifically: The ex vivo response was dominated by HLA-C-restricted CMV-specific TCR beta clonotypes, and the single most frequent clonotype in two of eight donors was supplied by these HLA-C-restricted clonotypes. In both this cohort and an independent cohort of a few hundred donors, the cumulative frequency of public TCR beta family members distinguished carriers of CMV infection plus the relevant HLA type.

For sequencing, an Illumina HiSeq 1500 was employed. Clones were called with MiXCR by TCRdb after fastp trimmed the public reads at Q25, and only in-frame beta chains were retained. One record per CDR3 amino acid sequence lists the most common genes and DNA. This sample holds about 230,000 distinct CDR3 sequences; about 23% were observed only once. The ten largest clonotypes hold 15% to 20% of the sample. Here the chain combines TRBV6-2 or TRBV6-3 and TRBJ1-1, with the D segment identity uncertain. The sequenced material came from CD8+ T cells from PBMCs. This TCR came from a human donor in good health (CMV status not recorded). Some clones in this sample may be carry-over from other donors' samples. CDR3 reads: CASSAGVRTEAFF. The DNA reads TGTGCCAGCAGTGCCGGGGTCCGCACTGAAGCTTTCTTT.